The T cell receptor (beta chain) under discussion was sequenced for a study of T cell repertoires in cytomegalovirus infection. About the study: Newly reported HLA-C-restricted and thoroughly characterized HLA-B-restricted CMV epitopes were employed. From public TCR beta signatures came an indication of both CMV infection and matching HLA type. Findings of the study overall: HLA-C-restricted CMV clonotypes gave the most frequent clonotype in two of eight donors.

In TCRdb, the reads were re-called with MiXCR into one record per CDR3 protein. The sample contains over 45,000 distinct CDR3 sequences, about 18% of which appear only once. Worth noting for this clonotype: Its antigen is undetermined.

Sequences were derived from CD8+ T cells from cultured PBMCs, sampled from culture after CMV antigen stimulation. The clonotype comes from a human donor in good health (CMV status not recorded). Some clones in this sample may be carry-over from other donors' samples.

CDR3 loop: CASSRDRDRVETQYF. The CDR3 DNA sequence: TGTGCCAGCAGCCGGGACCGGGACAGGGTAGAGACCCAGTACTTC. The V gene is TRBV7-2, the J gene TRBJ2-5; 9 bases fit TRBD1. CDR3 length: 15 residues. Trimming at V came to 5 bases and at J to 4 bases, leaving 8 bases not matched to a gene. The germline CDR1 and CDR2 sequences are SGHTA and FQGNSA.